This TCR beta chain was captured in a study of blood T cell repertoires in COVID-19. Study information: COVID-19 samples collected from the United States, Italy and Spain covered acute and convalescent phases. PBMCs, B-cell-depleted T cells, or T cells were the source of the cDNA or gDNA that made up the material.

Per the authors' pipeline: Amplification with reference gene primers provided the estimates of nucleated cell counts. Clones were sequenced by immunoSEQ multiplex PCR, and TCRdb holds only the in-frame ones, with some missing. V and J calls and clone size are those listed in that table; D and trimming were worked out from the DNA. This sample has about 220,000 clones, with more than 85% found just once. The source material was peripheral blood. The clonotype comes from a man in his forties with active or convalescent COVID-19.

In DNA form, the CDR3 reads TGCGCCAGCAGCCCGGGATCTACACGGGATGGCTACACCTTC. Protein sequence: CASSPGSTRDGYTF. The chain is built from TRBV5-1 and TRBJ1-2, with no clear D. Trimming took 4 bases from V and 6 from J, leaving 16 bases between them. CDR1 is SGHRS and CDR2 is YFSETQ in the germline V gene. The CDR3 contains 14 residues.